Below, 21 T cell receptor beta chains from the same sample are listed, as sequenced in a study of cytomegalovirus exposure and HLA in healthy donors. The PCR had 60 Vbeta and 13 Jbeta primers. Some clones are missing from TCRdb's copy, which holds only in-frame ones; the method was immunoSEQ multiplex PCR. The table shows about 130,000 clones, with around 70% occurring only once. Sequences were obtained from PBMCs. These receptors all come from a man in his forties or fifties in good health and CMV-seropositive.

This clone was counted a single time. The V and J genes are TRBV5-5 and TRBJ1-1; a weak D match, TRBD1 (5 bases). This CDR3 region has 14 residues. The germline V gene has CDR1 SGHKS and CDR2 YYEKEE (reference sequence). The V end was cut by 0 bases, the J end by 1 base, with 7 bases between. CDR3 region: CASSLDRRNTEAFF. The CDR3 region has the DNA TGTGCCAGCAGCTTGGACAGGAGGAACACTGAAGCTTTCTTT.

The chain is built from TRBV5-6 and TRBJ2-7; 9 bases align to TRBD1. This CDR3 is 14 amino acids long. Germline values: CDR1 SGHDT, CDR2 YYEEEE. V lost 4 bases and J lost 2; bases outside the gene matches: 4. CDR3 sequence: CASSETGGPYEQYF. The DNA for the CDR3 is TGTGCCAGCAGCGAAACAGGGGGCCCCTACGAGCAGTACTTC.

A few counts support this clone. This chain connects TRBV2 to TRBJ2-7; 9 bases map to TRBD1. In germline, CDR1 is SNHLY, CDR2 FYNNEI. The CDR3 covers 14 residues. Trimming removed 6 bases from V and 5 bases from J; junction bases left unmatched: 8. CDR3 protein: CASRKQGAYDEQYF. In DNA form, the CDR3 reads TGTGCCAGCAGGAAACAGGGGGCCTATGACGAGCAGTACTTC.

The J gene is TRBJ2-2, the V gene TRBV7-2, with 16 nucleotides matching TRBD2. The CDR3 sequence is 19 residues long. CDR1 is SGHTA and CDR2 is FQGNSA in the germline V gene. The V gene end was trimmed by 3 bases and the J gene end by 3 bases; junction bases not matched to a gene: 7. In nucleotides, the CDR3 is TGTGCCAGCAGCTTCCCGGGACTAGCGGGGGGGCCGTACACCGGGGAGCTGTTTTTT. Amino acid sequence: CASSFPGLAGGPYTGELFF.

The chain joins TRBV5-1 to TRBJ1-4; 12 nucleotides agree with TRBD1. The CDR3 is 16 amino acids. Trimming cost V 3 bases and J 8 bases; bases outside gene matches: 8. CDR1 SGHRS and CDR2 YFSETQ come from the germline V gene. The DNA of the CDR3 is TGCGCCAGCAGCTCCGGGACAGGGGGCTTGAGGGAAAAACTGTTTTTT. Amino acid sequence: CASSSGTGGLREKLFF.

The rearrangement joins TRBV15 to TRBJ2-3; D unresolved. V was shortened by 2 bases and J by 4 bases, with 7 bases between the two germline ends. The CDR3 is 13 amino acids. Germline CDR1 LNHNV, CDR2 YYDKDF (reference sequence). The CDR3 is CATSRTAPDTQYF. DNA for the CDR3: TGTGCCACCAGCAGAACAGCCCCAGATACGCAGTATTTT.

V and J are TRBV27 and TRBJ2-7; 10 bases line up with TRBD2. CDR3 length: 14 residues. Per the germline V gene, CDR1 is MNHEY and CDR2 is SMNVEV (reference sequence). Trimming took 6 bases from V and 2 from J; bases not matched to a gene: 4. The CDR3 nucleotides are TGTGCCAGCAGACCTAGCGGGAGCCCCTACGAGCAGTACTTC. Amino acid sequence: CASRPSGSPYEQYF.

J is TRBJ2-3 and V is TRBV5-5, with 9 nucleotides matching TRBD2. CDR1 is SGHKS, CDR2 YYEKEE, per germline (reference sequence). J lost 3 bases, V lost 0 bases, and 8 bases had no gene match. The CDR3 is 17 residues long. In DNA form, the CDR3 reads TGTGCCAGCAGCTTGGGGCCGGGACTAGCTGGGACAGATACGCAGTATTTT. It encodes CASSLGPGLAGTDTQYF.

The J gene is TRBJ2-7, the V gene TRBV2; D remains unclear. Trimming took 2 bases from V and 2 from J, leaving 10 bases between them. The CDR3 is 14 residues long. Germline CDR1 and CDR2: SNHLY and FYNNEI. The CDR3 spells CASSESTLTYEQYF. As DNA, the CDR3 is TGTGCCAGCAGTGAATCTACTCTAACCTACGAGCAGTACTTC. The entire variable domain, with the rest obtained from reference TRBV2 and TRBJ2-7, is as follows: EPEVTQTPSHQVTQMGQEVILRCVPISNHLYFYWYRQILGQKVEFLVSFYNNEISEKSEIFDDQFSVERPDGSNFTLKIRSTKLEDSAMYFCASSESTLTYEQYFGPGTRLTVT.

The J gene is TRBJ2-3, the V gene TRBV11-2; D may be TRBD1 (5 bases). Trimming left V 7 bases short and J 1 base short, with 15 bases between. The CDR3 spans 15 residues. Germline CDR1 reads SGHAT; CDR2 reads FQNNGV. The chain's CDR3 is CASNKDIRGTDTQYF. The CDR3 DNA reads TGTGCCAGCAATAAGGACATACGAGGCACAGATACGCAGTATTTT.

This clone was counted a few times. Other DNA variants within this sample encode the same CDR3. The chain combines TRBV5-6 with TRBJ2-2, with 7 bases that match TRBD1. CDR1 and CDR2 (germline): SGHDT, YYEEEE. This CDR3 has 15 residues. Losses at the gene ends were 4 bases for V and 4 bases for J; bases not matched to a gene: 7. CDR3 sequence reads: CASSPRTGGTGELFF. The CDR3 DNA reads as TGTGCCAGCAGCCCCCGGACAGGCGGCACCGGGGAGCTGTTTTTT.

With respect to this clone: A junction end diverges from the germline sequence, so it may reflect a read error. Different DNA sequences within this sample yield the same CDR3. The genes are TRBV5-1 and TRBJ2-2, with TRBD2 matching over 13 bases. The germline gives CDR1 SGHRS, CDR2 YFSETQ. CDR3 size: 16 residues. CDR3 sequence: CASSGTSGTNTGELFF. Written as DNA, the CDR3 is TGCGCCAGCAGCGGGACTAGCGGGACGAACACCGGGGAGCTGTTCTTT.

This clone was found once. CDR3 nucleotide sequence: TGCGCCAGCAGCCAAGATGGCGGCGGTATCAATCAGCCCCAGCATTTT. It specifies CASSQDGGGINQPQHF. The chain couples TRBV4-1 to TRBJ1-5; D unresolved. CDR3 size: 16 residues. Per germline, CDR1 MGHRA and CDR2 YSYEKL. V was shortened by 0 bases and J by 3 bases, with 12 bases between the two germline ends.

The chain combines TRBV2 with TRBJ2-7; D possibly corresponds to TRBD2 (5 bases). The CDR3 extends over 14 amino acids. The V end lost 5 bases, the J end lost 2 bases, and 13 bases lay between the germline ends. CDR1 is SNHLY and CDR2 is FYNNEI in the germline V gene. CDR3 coding DNA: TGTGCCAGCAGTCCCCGGACTGGGACCTACGAGCAGTACTTC. It codes for CASSPRTGTYEQYF.

This clone is categorized as medium-sized. The sample carries other DNA sequences with the same CDR3. The chain is built from TRBV6-1 and TRBJ2-7; 7 nucleotides line up with TRBD2. V lost 4 bases to trimming and J lost 0 bases; unmatched junction nucleotides: 3. Germline V gene lookup returns CDR1 MNHNS and CDR2 SASEGT. The CDR3 loop spans 14 amino acids. Here the CDR3 DNA reads TGTGCCAGCAGTGGGCGGGGGAGCTCCTACGAGCAGTACTTC. Its translation is CASSGRGSSYEQYF.

CDR3 sequence reads: CASRKIVGANSPLHF. The CDR3 nucleotides are TGTGCCAGCAGGAAAATTGTAGGGGCCAATTCACCCCTCCACTTT. The V gene is TRBV6-6, the J gene TRBJ1-6, with D perhaps TRBD1 (5 bases). Germline V gene data show CDR1 as MNHNY and CDR2 as SVGAGI (reference sequence). The CDR3 loop spans 15 amino acids. V lost 6 bases and J 7 bases, leaving 16 bases between the germline ends.

The chain has TRBV5-4 and TRBJ1-4; tentatively, D is TRBD1 (6 bases). The CDR3 spans 15 residues. CDR1 and CDR2 from the germline V gene are SGHNT and YYREEE (reference sequence). Trimming cost V 0 bases and J 5 bases, with 11 bases left between them. The CDR3 spells CASSLGGRWNEKLFF. CDR3 DNA: TGTGCCAGCAGCTTGGGGGGGCGTTGGAATGAAAAACTGTTTTTT.

The chain uses TRBV7-2 and TRBJ2-1; D possibly corresponds to TRBD1 (6 bases). V was clipped by 5 bases and J by 5 bases, with 13 bases between them. The CDR3 totals 14 residues. CDR1 is SGHTA and CDR2 is FQGNSA in the germline V gene. CDR3 sequence reads: CASSPQQGNNEQFF. The CDR3 DNA sequence: TGTGCCAGCAGCCCTCAGCAGGGGAACAATGAGCAGTTCTTC.

The V gene is TRBV19, the J gene TRBJ1-4; 8 positions agree with TRBD1. Germline V gene lookup returns CDR1 LNHDA and CDR2 SQIVND (reference sequence). The CDR3 is made up of 16 amino acids. V gave up 9 bases and J gave up 3 bases; unmatched junction bases: 12. As DNA, the CDR3 is TGTGCCAGCACGAGGACAGGGAGTTTTGCTAATGAAAAACTGTTTTTT. As protein: CASTRTGSFANEKLFF.

This clone was counted between two and nine times. The V and J genes are TRBV5-5 and TRBJ2-7, with 8 positions matching TRBD2. Germline V gene data show CDR1 as SGHKS and CDR2 as YYEKEE (reference sequence). The CDR3 runs to 15 residues. Unmatched junction bases numbered 6, after V lost 0 bases and J lost 4 bases. The DNA for the CDR3 is TGTGCCAGCAGCTTGGCCGGGGGGGCCGCGTACGAGCAGTACTTC. As protein: CASSLAGGAAYEQYF.

V and J are TRBV18 and TRBJ2-5, with a tentative D call TRBD2 (6 bases). Gene TRBJ2-7 matches the end of the DNA better, so the J call may be wrong. Germline V gene sequence: CDR1 KGHSH, CDR2 LQKENI. This CDR3 is 16 amino acids long. CDR3 sequence reads: CASSPPRQRADYEQYF. The CDR3 bases are TGTGCCAGCTCACCACCCAGGCAGCGGGCCGACTACGAGCAGTACTTC.